The sequence of this T cell receptor (beta chain) was determined in a study of spatial heterogeneity in lung cancer (dated by TCRdb to the late 2010s). About the full investigation: The donors were about 65 patients from the lung TRACERx cohort who had early-stage, untreated non-small cell lung cancer. Nonsynonymous mutation counts, determined by whole-exome sequencing of tumor tissue, were related to TCR repertoire features. Follow-up PBMC samples were sequenced whenever the samples were available, and the median time to follow-up was 2 to 3 years after resection. TCR alpha and beta repertoires were quantitatively compared across multiple tumor regions, matched nontumor lung and blood in non-small cell lung cancer. Both alpha and beta chains were TCR-sequenced in fewer than 250 tumor regions, about 64 matched nontumor lung samples and around 50 PBMC samples obtained at surgery. Beta-chain transcripts were consistently detected in greater numbers than alpha-chain transcripts, which likely reflects a higher abundance of beta-chain transcripts. In the raw uncorrected reads, each unique combination of TCR and UMI appeared more than ten times on average.

The library was produced with 5' RACE. Reads for this sample came from a NextSeq 500. The TCR library protocol attached a unique molecular identifier to each TCR cDNA molecule to allow correction of PCR and sequencing errors. Turning to the authors' computational methods: TCR identification, UMI-based error correction and CDR3 extraction were performed with Decombinator tools. Expanded TCRs were defined as those above a frequency of 2 per 1,000, corresponding to the top 1% of the tumor frequency distribution. Renyi diversity was calculated using the R vegan package after each repertoire was subsampled 100 times to 5,000 TCRs. CDR3 similarity networks were built from amino acid triplet string-kernel similarity, connecting CDR3s with pairwise similarity above 0.82. TCRdb reran the public reads through fastp at Q25 and MiXCR, keeping productive beta chains. One record per CDR3 amino acid sequence lists the most common genes and DNA. TCRdb assigned the V and J calls; the authors' analysis was not used. The sample table lists around 10,000 distinct CDR3 sequences, 20% to 25% of them with a count of one. Jointly, the top ten make up about 45% of the sample.

The time point label, as the study defines it: blood at routine non-recurrence follow-up after resection. TCR sequencing used whole RNA extracted from tumor and nontumor lung tissue, or from cryopreserved PBMC samples, without cell sorting. Only patients for whom sufficient RNA was available from at least two tumor regions were selected for TCR sequencing. What the study reported, not specific to this receptor: Confirming at a functional level the hypothesis that regional TCRs recognize regional mutations was considered to require additional single-cell paired TCR alpha and beta sequencing. Ubiquitous expanded tumor TCRs were detected in blood more often at tumor resection than at routine follow-up. Comparisons of baseline and follow-up blood repertoires included only approximately 15 patients.

The CDR3 numbers 19 residues from cysteine through phenylalanine. Only the CDR3 part of the read is kept: 57 bases, read in frame from the first base. V is trimmed back by 4 bases and J by 1 base, and the junction contains 14 bases that no gene match accounts for. Based on the germline V gene (reference sequence), the CDR1 and CDR2 sequences are LGHDT and YNNKEL. This clonotype was counted a few times. Its antigen has not been determined. Base qualities were left out, and no much larger clone turns up one base away. The chain is encoded by TRBV3-1 joined to TRBJ2-1; 9 of the junction bases match TRBD2. The sequenced sample was PBMCs, obtained at follow-up. This clonotype originated in a male donor with early-stage non-small cell lung cancer. For the CDR3, the sequence is CASSPQREARFRSYNEQFF. The sequenced DNA: TGTGCCAGCAGCCCCCAGCGGGAGGCCCGATTTCGGTCCTACAATGAGCAGTTCTTC.